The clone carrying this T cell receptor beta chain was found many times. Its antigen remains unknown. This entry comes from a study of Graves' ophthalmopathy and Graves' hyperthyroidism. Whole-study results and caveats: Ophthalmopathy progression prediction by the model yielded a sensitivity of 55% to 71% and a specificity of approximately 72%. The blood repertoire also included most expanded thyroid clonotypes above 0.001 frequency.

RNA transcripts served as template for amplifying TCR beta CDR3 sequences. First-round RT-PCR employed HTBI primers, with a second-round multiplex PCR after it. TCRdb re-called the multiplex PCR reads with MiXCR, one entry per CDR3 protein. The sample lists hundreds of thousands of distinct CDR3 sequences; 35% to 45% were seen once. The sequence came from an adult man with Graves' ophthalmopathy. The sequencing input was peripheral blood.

The CDR3 nucleotides read TGCGCCAGCAGCTGGCTAGACAGAGACGAGCAGTACTTC. It is translated as CASSWLDRDEQYF. The V gene is TRBV5-1, the J gene TRBJ2-7, with D possibly matching TRBD1 (5 bases). Trimming shortened V by 3 bases and J by 5 bases, and 12 bases separated the two germline ends. The CDR3 totals 13 residues. Germline-derived CDR1 and CDR2 are SGHRS and YFSETQ.